This T cell receptor (beta chain) was profiled in a study of identical twins (dated by TCRdb to the mid-2010s). General notes on the study: To test whether fetal clonotypes persist, the study used deep sequencing on TCR alpha and beta repertoires from monozygotic twins, unrelated adults of various ages, and cord blood. To rule out contamination, replicate twin experiments were performed at different times with different library preparation protocols.

All donors were healthy Caucasians. Preparation of the library involved 5' RACE. Sequencing instrument: Illumina HiSeq 2000. Template switching added a universal primer binding site, and the final cDNA carried a unique molecular identifier that allowed TCR cDNA molecules to be counted accurately. Specific primers in the conserved constant-segment region were used to synthesize first-strand cDNA for TCR alpha and beta chains. To control for contamination, every cDNA library was double barcoded, receiving both a SMART-Mk sample barcode and Illumina barcodes. TruSeq adapter sequences and Illumina sample barcodes were added in two successive PCR steps. The Illumina HiSeq platform was used with custom primers to sequence TCR alpha and beta cDNA libraries. The paper's processing steps were these. Raw reads were processed with MiGEC to extract unique molecular identifiers, and MiXCR was used to determine CDR3 positions. For each individual, recombination models were inferred using an EM algorithm with the repgenHMM and IGoR tools. Shared clonotype analysis was performed with the tcR package in R, normalizing sharing by the product of cloneset sizes. To study raw recombination without the effects of thymic and clonal selection, out-of-frame nonproductive sequences were analyzed. TCRdb itself trimmed the public reads at Q25 with fastp, ran MiXCR and retained productive beta chains. Each entry is one CDR3 protein sequence, shown with its most common DNA and genes. For this entry, the V and J calls and clone size follow TCRdb and not the study's own pipeline. Within this sample are 1.5 million to 2 million distinct CDR3 sequences, with about 32% of them counted one time only. The ten largest clones take up less than 0.35% of the sample.

The table lists this clonotype with many counts. The clone's antigen remains unknown. Base qualities are not recorded, but no much larger clone differs from it by a single base. What the research found in general, with its limitations: Out-of-frame TCR alpha sequences shared between twins showed an excess of low generation-probability sequences compared with coincidental sharing between unrelated individuals. Invariant T cells such as MAIT and iNKT could partly confound zero-insertion analyses, though diverse VJ usage argued against this for most clonotypes. Out-of-frame TCR alpha sharing in monozygotic twins was systematically underestimated by recombination models, whereas sharing between unrelated individuals was in agreement with the recombination models. Because the same donors could not be followed over many years, conclusions were based on cross-sectional statistical analysis. Abundant cord blood beta clonotypes carried fewer insertions; young adult naive repertoires showed a weaker similar trend, while memory repertoires showed none. Excess twin sharing in beta out-of-frame sequences was weaker because fewer shared sequences lowered the signal-to-noise ratio.

The CDR3 runs 16 residues from the cysteine to the phenylalanine. Of all the DNA, just the CDR3 is kept, 48 bases in frame from base 1. From V the trimming removes 4 bases and from J it removes 0 bases, while the gene matches leave 6 bases of the junction unaccounted for. Sequences SGHAT (CDR1) and FQNNGV (CDR2) are obtained from the germline V gene. This clonotype originated in a newborn girl in good health. This chain is built from TRBV11-2 and TRBJ2-1, with 7 bases in between that match TRBD1. Specimen: cord blood. The CDR3 reads as follows: CASSSRGTSSYNEQFF. The DNA is TGTGCCAGCAGCTCCAGGGGGACGAGCTCCTACAATGAGCAGTTCTTC.